These 6 T cell receptor beta chains were all obtained from the same sample, sequenced in a study of T cells after yellow fever vaccination. One entry per CDR3 protein results from TCRdb running MiXCR on the 5' RACE reads. The table includes some 390,000 distinct CDR3 sequences, under 7.5% detected once. Sequenced material: PBMCs, taken 5 days after the yellow fever booster vaccination. The receptors derive from a man aged 25 to 40 who received the YFV17D yellow fever vaccine.

The sample holds a few counts of this clonotype. The V call is TRBV20-1, the J call TRBJ2-2; D is unresolved. Germline values: CDR1 DFQATT, CDR2 SNEGSKA (reference sequence). This CDR3 has 12 amino acids. The V end lost 0 bases, the J end lost 6 bases, and 5 bases lay between the germline ends. CDR3 sequence reads: CSAREESGELFF. Written as DNA, the CDR3 is TGCAGTGCTAGAGAGGAATCCGGGGAGCTGTTTTTT.

This clonotype showed up many times. The chain uses TRBV6-6 and TRBJ2-3; D is uncertain. The CDR3 has 11 residues. Trimming cost V 8 bases and J 3 bases, with 6 bases left between them. The germline gives CDR1 MNHNY, CDR2 SVGAGI (reference sequence). The CDR3 DNA is TGTGCCAGCCTAAGGACAGATACGCAGTATTTT. It translates to CASLRTDTQYF.

At least ten counts were recorded for this clonotype. This chain joins TRBV12-3 or TRBV12-4 and TRBJ2-1; D unresolved. Trimming cost V 3 bases and J 5 bases, with 8 bases left between them. The CDR3 is made up of 13 amino acids. The CDR3 loop is CASSLSQNNEQFF. In nucleotides, the CDR3 is TGTGCCAGCAGTTTGAGTCAAAACAATGAGCAGTTCTTC.

The chain carries TRBV18 and TRBJ2-5; TRBD1 might be the D (5 bases). The V end was cut by 3 bases, the J end by 5 bases, with 13 bases between. Looked up from germline, CDR1 is KGHSH and CDR2 is LQKENI. This CDR3 is built from 14 residues. The CDR3 region is CASSPPGNQETQYF. The DNA of the CDR3 is TGTGCCAGCTCACCCCCAGGGAATCAGGAGACCCAGTACTTC.

This clonotype was found many times. The CDR3: CASSAQGGIWQETQYF. CDR3 DNA sequence: TGTGCCAGCAGCGCCCAGGGGGGCATCTGGCAAGAGACCCAGTACTTC. The chain links TRBV7-9 to TRBJ2-5; D may be TRBD1 (7 bases). This CDR3 has 16 residues. CDR1 SEHNR and CDR2 FQNEAQ come from the germline V gene (reference sequence). The V and J ends lost 5 bases and 2 bases respectively, with 18 bases between them.

At least ten counts were recorded for this clonotype. This rearrangement joins TRBV6-5 to TRBJ2-2, with 10 bases that match TRBD2. The CDR3 spans 17 residues. Losses at the gene ends were 0 bases for V and 4 bases for J; bases not matched to a gene: 5. The germline gives CDR1 MNHEY, CDR2 SVGAGI. The DNA of the CDR3 is TGTGCCAGCAGTTACTCCTCCCCTAGCGGGGGCACCGGGGAGCTGTTTTTT. Translated: CASSYSSPSGGTGELFF.